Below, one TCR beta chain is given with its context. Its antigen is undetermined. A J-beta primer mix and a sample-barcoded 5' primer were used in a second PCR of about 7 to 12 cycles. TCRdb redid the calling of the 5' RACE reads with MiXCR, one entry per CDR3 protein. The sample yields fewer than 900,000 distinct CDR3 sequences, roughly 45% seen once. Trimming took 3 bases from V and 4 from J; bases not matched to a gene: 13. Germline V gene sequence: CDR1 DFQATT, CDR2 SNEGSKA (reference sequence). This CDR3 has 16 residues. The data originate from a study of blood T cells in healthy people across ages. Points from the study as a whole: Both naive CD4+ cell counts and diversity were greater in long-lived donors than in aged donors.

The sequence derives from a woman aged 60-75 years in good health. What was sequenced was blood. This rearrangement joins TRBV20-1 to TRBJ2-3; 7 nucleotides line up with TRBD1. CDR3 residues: CSARFHTGTDPDTQYF. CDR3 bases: TGCAGTGCTAGGTTCCACACCGGGACAGATCCAGATACGCAGTATTTT.